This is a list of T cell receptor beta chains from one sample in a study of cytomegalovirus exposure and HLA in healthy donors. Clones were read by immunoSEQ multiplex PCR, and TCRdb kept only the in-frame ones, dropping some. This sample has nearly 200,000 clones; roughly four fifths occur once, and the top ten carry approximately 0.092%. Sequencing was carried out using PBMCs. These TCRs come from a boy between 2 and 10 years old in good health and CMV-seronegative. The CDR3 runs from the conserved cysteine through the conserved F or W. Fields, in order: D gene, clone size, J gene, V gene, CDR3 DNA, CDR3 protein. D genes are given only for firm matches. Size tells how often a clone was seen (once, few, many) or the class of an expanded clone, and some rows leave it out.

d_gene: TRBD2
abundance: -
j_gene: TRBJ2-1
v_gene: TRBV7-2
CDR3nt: TGTGCCAGCAGCTTTGGACTAGCGGAGAGGAATGAGCAGTTCTTC
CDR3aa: CASSFGLAERNEQFF

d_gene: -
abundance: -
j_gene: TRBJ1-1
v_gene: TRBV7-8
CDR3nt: TGTGCCAGCAGCTTATTGTCAGGGGAGGAAGCTTTCTTT
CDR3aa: CASSLLSGEEAFF

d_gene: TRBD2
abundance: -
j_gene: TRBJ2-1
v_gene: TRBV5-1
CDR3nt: TGCGCCAGCAGCTTGGCGGGAGGGATTTACAATGAGCAGTTCTTC
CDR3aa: CASSLAGGIYNEQFF

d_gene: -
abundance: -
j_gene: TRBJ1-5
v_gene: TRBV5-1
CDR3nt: TGCGCCAGCAGCTTGGCAGGACAGTCCAATCAGCCCCAGCATTTT
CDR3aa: CASSLAGQSNQPQHF

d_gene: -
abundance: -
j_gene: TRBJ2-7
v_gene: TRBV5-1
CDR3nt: TGCGCCAGCAGCTTGGGTGGAGGGACTGTTTCCTACGAGCAGTACTTC
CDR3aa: CASSLGGGTVSYEQYF

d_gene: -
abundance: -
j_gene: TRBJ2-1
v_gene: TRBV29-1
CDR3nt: TGCAGCGTCGAGGGGGGGGTCAGCTCCTACAATGAGCAGTTCTTC
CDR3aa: CSVEGGVSSYNEQFF

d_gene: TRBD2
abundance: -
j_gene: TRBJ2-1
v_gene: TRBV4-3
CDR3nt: TGCGCCAGCAGCCAAGATCCCCCGGGCCGCGGGGGACGTCAGTTCTTC
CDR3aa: CASSQDPPGRGGRQFF

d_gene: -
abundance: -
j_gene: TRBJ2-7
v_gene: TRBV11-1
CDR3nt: TGTGCCAGCCAGGACCGTAGGGGAAGCTCCTACGAGCAGTACTTC
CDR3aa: CASQDRRGSSYEQYF

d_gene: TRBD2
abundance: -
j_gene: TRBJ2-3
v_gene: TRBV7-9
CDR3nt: TGTGCCAGCAGCTTAGGTGCCTTACTAGCGGGGGGGACCTACCGTACGCAGTATTTT
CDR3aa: CASSLGALLAGGTYRTQYF

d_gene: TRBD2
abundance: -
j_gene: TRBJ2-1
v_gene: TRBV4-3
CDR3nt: TGCGCCAGCAGCCAAGATTGGGAGGGGACTAGCGGGGGGAATGAGCAGTTCTTC
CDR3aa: CASSQDWEGTSGGNEQFF

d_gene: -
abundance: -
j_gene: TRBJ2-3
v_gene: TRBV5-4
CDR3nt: TGTGCCAGCAGCCCCCCAGGCTCAGATACGCAGTATTTT
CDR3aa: CASSPPGSDTQYF

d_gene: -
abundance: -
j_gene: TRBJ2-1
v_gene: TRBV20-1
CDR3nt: TGCAGTGCCGCACAGACCAATGAGCAGTTCTTC
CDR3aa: CSAAQTNEQFF

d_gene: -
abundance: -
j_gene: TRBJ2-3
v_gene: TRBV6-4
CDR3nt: TGTGCCAGCAGTGACTCAATAACCGTGGGGCCAGATACGCAGTATTTT
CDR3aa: CASSDSITVGPDTQYF

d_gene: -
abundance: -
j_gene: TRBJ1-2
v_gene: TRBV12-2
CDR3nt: TGTGCAAGTCGCTCCATAGTACAGGGGGCAGATGGCTACACCTTC
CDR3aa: CASRSIVQGADGYTF

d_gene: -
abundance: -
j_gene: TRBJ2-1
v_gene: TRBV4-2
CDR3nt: TGTGCCAGCAGCCGGGGCGCCGATACCTACAATGAGCAGTTCTTC
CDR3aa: CASSRGADTYNEQFF

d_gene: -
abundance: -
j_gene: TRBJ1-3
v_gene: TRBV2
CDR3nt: TGTGCCAGCAGTGAATGGAGTACTGGAAACACCATATATTTT
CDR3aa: CASSEWSTGNTIYF

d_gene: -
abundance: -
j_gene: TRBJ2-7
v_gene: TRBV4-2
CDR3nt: TGTGCCAGCAGCCCCCTAGGGGGTTCCTACGAGCAGTACTTC
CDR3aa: CASSPLGGSYEQYF

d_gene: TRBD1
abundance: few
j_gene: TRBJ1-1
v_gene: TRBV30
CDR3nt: TGTGCCTGGGCTCCGGGACAGGGAGAACCGAACACTGAAGCTTTCTTT
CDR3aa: CAWAPGQGEPNTEAFF